This T cell receptor (beta chain) was sequenced in a study of shared clonotypes between healthy human individuals. Findings and caveats of the study: Clonotypes which were not shared had lower generation probabilities than clonotypes that all four donors shared. Only blood was sampled, and tissue TCR repertoires likely differ from blood ones.

The assay was immunoSEQ multiplex PCR, and TCRdb's table has in-frame clones only and misses some. The sample includes 2 million to 2.5 million clones, around 93% of them seen just once. V lost 2 bases, J lost 15 bases, and 17 bases lay in between. Germline CDR1 is KGHSH and CDR2 is LQKENI. The CDR3 sequence is 13 residues long. A CD45RA-negative memory subset and a CD45RA+ naive subset were separated from the CD4+ cells. With regard to this clone: Its target is not known.

The TCR sequence derives from a man between 18 and 29 years old in good health. Some clones in this sample may be carry-over from other donors' samples. The chain recombines TRBV18 with TRBJ2-4; D is tentatively TRBD1 or TRBD2 (5 bases each). Sample: naive CD4+ T cells from PBMCs. Subset indicated: CD45RA+ positively selected. The CDR3 DNA sequence: TGTGCCAGCTCACCAAATACGGGGCAGGATTGGTACTTC. As protein: CASSPNTGQDWYF.